Below are 23 T cell receptor beta chains sequenced from a single sample in a study of tumor-infiltrating lymphocytes in localized non-small cell lung cancer (dated by TCRdb to the early 2020s). Library construction relied on the immunoSEQ multiplex PCR assay. As stored in TCRdb, this immuneACCESS dataset retains in-frame rearrangements with V and J assigned. A fraction of the clones does not appear; measured against another copy, unresolved V genes explain less than half of the discrepancy, and the remainder lacks a known reason. Counted in this sample were approximately 8,700 clones; almost 85% of them appeared once. Approximately 7% of the sample comes from the top ten. The sequencing input was uninvolved lung tissue not adjacent to the tumor. These receptors originate from a human donor with non-small cell lung cancer.

The chain couples TRBV28 to TRBJ1-5; D is perhaps TRBD1 (5 bases). The CDR3 totals 14 residues. V lost 1 base to trimming and J lost 6 bases, with 10 bases between them. Germline V gene lookup returns CDR1 MDHEN and CDR2 SYDVKM. In DNA form, the CDR3 reads TGTGCCAGCAGTTTATCCTGGGGGATTCAGCCCCAGCATTTT. It codes for CASSLSWGIQPQHF.

This sequence joins TRBV7-2 and TRBJ2-5; D is possibly TRBD2 (6 bases). Trimming removed 3 bases from V and 5 bases from J, with 16 bases in between. CDR3 length: 15 amino acids. In germline, CDR1 is SGHTA, CDR2 FQGNSA. The CDR3 sequence is CASSFWSGVGETQYF. The DNA of the CDR3 is TGTGCCAGCAGCTTCTGGTCGGGGGTTGGGGAGACCCAGTACTTC.

The rearrangement joins TRBV28 to TRBJ1-2; TRBD1 is a possible D gene (5 bases). This CDR3 is built from 12 residues. The ends were cut back, 5 bases at V and 6 bases at J, with 10 bases in the middle. Germline CDR1 is MDHEN and CDR2 is SYDVKM. Here the CDR3 DNA reads TGTGCCAGCAGTCAGGGTTTTGATGGCTACACCTTC. This codes for CASSQGFDGYTF.

V usage is TRBV4-2 and J usage is TRBJ1-6; D ambiguous. The CDR3 has 15 residues. Trimming pared 0 bases from V and 9 bases from J, leaving 12 bases between. Germline CDR1 is LGHNA and CDR2 is YNFKEQ. For the CDR3, the DNA is TGTGCCAGCAGCCAAGAGGGCTCACGATCTTCACCCCTCCACTTT. Residues: CASSQEGSRSSPLHF.

This rearrangement joins TRBV2 to TRBJ2-7; no definite D call. Germline V gene sequence: CDR1 SNHLY, CDR2 FYNNEI. V was trimmed by 4 bases and J by 5 bases, leaving 12 bases between them. The CDR3 has 13 residues. CDR3 sequence reads: CASSAPLGHEQYF. Here the CDR3 DNA reads TGTGCCAGCAGTGCCCCATTGGGCCACGAGCAGTACTTC.

The chain combines TRBV5-1 with TRBJ2-5, with D tentatively TRBD1 or TRBD2 (5 bases each). V lost 2 bases, J lost 0 bases, and 11 bases lay in between. The CDR3 runs 15 residues. Germline values: CDR1 SGHRS, CDR2 YFSETQ. Written as DNA, the CDR3 is TGCGCCAGCAGCTTTGAGGGGTCCTACCAAGAGACCCAGTACTTC. Amino acids: CASSFEGSYQETQYF.

CDR3 sequence reads: CASSVREGLADTQYF. CDR3 nucleotide sequence: TGTGCCAGCAGCGTACGGGAGGGCCTGGCAGATACGCAGTATTTT. The chain is built from TRBV11-2 and TRBJ2-3; 8 bases are shared with TRBD2. Germline V gene lookup returns CDR1 SGHAT and CDR2 FQNNGV. The CDR3 is 15 amino acids. Germline trimming cut 5 bases from V and 4 bases from J; bases unmatched to any gene: 8.

V is TRBV4-3 and J is TRBJ2-3; D possibly corresponds to TRBD2 (6 bases). Trimming shortened V by 4 bases and J by 0 bases, and 14 bases separated the two germline ends. Germline lookup yields CDR1 LGHNA and CDR2 YSLEER. This CDR3 region has 16 residues. CDR3 DNA: TGCGCCAGCAGCCCCAGGCTAGCGTCTAGCACAGATACGCAGTATTTT. Encoded protein: CASSPRLASSTDTQYF.

Here the CDR3 DNA reads TGTGCCAGCAGTAGAGGTCCGGGGCCAGATACGCAGTATTTT. Its protein is CASSRGPGPDTQYF. This sequence joins TRBV2 and TRBJ2-3, with D possibly called TRBD1 or TRBD2 (5 bases each). Germline V gives CDR1 SNHLY, CDR2 FYNNEI. This CDR3 region has 14 residues. With 5 bases removed from V and 4 bases from J, the gap between germline ends came to 13 bases. The full variable domain, rest sourced from reference TRBV2 and TRBJ2-3, is EPEVTQTPSHQVTQMGQEVILRCVPISNHLYFYWYRQILGQKVEFLVSFYNNEISEKSEIFDDQFSVERPDGSNFTLKIRSTKLEDSAMYFCASSRGPGPDTQYFGPGTRLTVL.

The rearrangement links TRBV5-1 to TRBJ2-7; 15 positions agree with TRBD2. The CDR3 has 17 residues. Losses at the gene ends were 3 bases for V and 5 bases for J; bases not matched to a gene: 9. Germline values: CDR1 SGHRS, CDR2 YFSETQ. This CDR3 is CASSWGLAGGPGDEQYF. The CDR3 region has the DNA TGCGCCAGCAGCTGGGGACTAGCGGGGGGCCCCGGGGACGAGCAGTACTTC.

This chain's CDR3 is CASSLGNTGELFF. CDR3 nucleotide sequence: TGCGCCAGCAGCTTGGGGAACACCGGGGAGCTGTTTTTT. The chain couples TRBV5-1 to TRBJ2-2; D not resolved. Looked up from germline, CDR1 is SGHRS and CDR2 is YFSETQ. Trimming took off 0 bases at V and 1 base at J, with 1 base between the two ends. The length of the CDR3 is 13 residues. Supplemented by reference TRBV5-1 and TRBJ2-2, the full variable domain reads KAGVTQTPRYLIKTRGQQVTLSCSPISGHRSVSWYQQTPGQGLQFLFEYFSETQRNKGNFPGRFSGRQFSNSRSEMNVSTLELGDSALYLCASSLGNTGELFFGEGSRLTVL.

The chain carries TRBV4-1 and TRBJ2-7; no firm D call. Trimming removed 1 base from V and 9 bases from J, with 7 bases in between. Germline V lookup: CDR1 MGHRA, CDR2 YSYEKL. The CDR3 contains 11 residues. The DNA for the CDR3 is TGCGCCAGCAGCCAAGGCCCTCGGCAGTACTTC. It translates to CASSQGPRQYF.

This rearrangement joins TRBV29-1 to TRBJ2-2; D may be TRBD2 (5 bases). The CDR3 has 13 amino acids. V was shortened by 5 bases and J by 4 bases, with 11 bases between the two germline ends. The germline V gene has CDR1 SQVTM and CDR2 ANQGSEA. The CDR3 reads CSVSDWFTGELFF. The DNA for the CDR3 is TGCAGCGTTTCGGACTGGTTCACCGGGGAGCTGTTTTTT.

The chain employs TRBV27 and TRBJ2-3; D is perhaps TRBD1 or TRBD2 (5 bases each). Trimming stripped 5 bases from V and 0 bases from J, with 15 bases between. Germline V gene sequence: CDR1 MNHEY, CDR2 SMNVEV (reference sequence). The CDR3 is 16 residues long. The CDR3 spells CASSPGRGRSTDTQYF. In DNA, the CDR3 is TGTGCCAGCAGTCCGGGTCGGGGCCGAAGCACAGATACGCAGTATTTT.

V gene TRBV6-6 combines with J gene TRBJ1-4, with D uncertain. Germline loops: CDR1 MNHNY, CDR2 SVGAGI (reference sequence). V shed 1 base and J shed 8 bases, with 14 bases lying between them. This CDR3 has 15 residues. In DNA form, the CDR3 reads TGTGCCAGCAGTTACTGGAGCAGCTCGCGGGAAAAACTGTTTTTT. It codes for CASSYWSSSREKLFF.

This clone was counted a few times. The V call is TRBV5-1, the J call TRBJ2-3; a possible D gene is TRBD2 (5 bases). The CDR3 is 16 amino acids. Germline CDR1 and CDR2: SGHRS and YFSETQ. V was clipped by 0 bases and J by 0 bases, with 11 bases between them. The CDR3 sequence is CASSLGQGLSTDTQYF. The CDR3 DNA sequence: TGCGCCAGCAGCTTGGGGCAAGGACTGAGCACAGATACGCAGTATTTT.

The chain uses TRBV25-1 and TRBJ2-1; D tentatively reads TRBD1 or TRBD2 (5 bases each). Per germline, CDR1 MGHDK and CDR2 SYGVNS. The V end lost 10 bases, the J end lost 8 bases, and 18 bases lay between the germline ends. CDR3 size: 13 residues. The CDR3 DNA sequence: TGTGCCACCGAGGGACCAAATTTCGATGAGCAGTTCTTC. It specifies CATEGPNFDEQFF.

The J gene is TRBJ1-1, the V gene TRBV7-2, with 7 bases that match TRBD1. Per the germline V gene, CDR1 is SGHTA and CDR2 is FQGNSA. V shed 5 bases, J shed 2 bases, and the junction held 8 bases outside the gene matches. This CDR3 contains 15 residues. For the CDR3, the DNA is TGTGCCAGCAGCACCGCGGGACAGCTCAACACTGAAGCTTTCTTT. It translates to CASSTAGQLNTEAFF.

V and J are TRBV6-1 and TRBJ1-5, with D possibly TRBD1 on 6 matching bases. Trimming pared 4 bases from V and 6 bases from J, leaving 13 bases between. Germline V gives CDR1 MNHNS, CDR2 SASEGT. The CDR3 covers 14 residues. The CDR3 is CASSATTGGQPQHF. CDR3 sequence (DNA): TGTGCCAGCAGTGCGACGACAGGTGGTCAGCCCCAGCATTTT.

This rearrangement joins TRBV4-1 to TRBJ2-2; possibly TRBD1 for D (6 bases). Trimming stripped 1 base from V and 4 bases from J, with 13 bases between. This CDR3 is 16 amino acids long. Germline-derived CDR1 and CDR2 are MGHRA and YSYEKL. The CDR3 loop is CASSQVEGGATGELFF. The CDR3 nucleotides read TGCGCCAGCAGCCAAGTGGAAGGGGGTGCCACCGGGGAGCTGTTTTTT.

This chain links TRBV29-1 with TRBJ1-1; D is unclear. CDR1 and CDR2 (germline): SQVTM, ANQGSEA. CDR3 length: 14 residues. V was trimmed by 4 bases and J by 0 bases, leaving 12 bases between them. The CDR3 region is CSVVANGLNTEAFF. The CDR3 bases are TGCAGCGTTGTCGCAAACGGACTGAACACTGAAGCTTTCTTT.

This chain joins TRBV19 and TRBJ1-5; D perhaps matches TRBD1 (6 bases). Germline V gene data show CDR1 as LNHDA and CDR2 as SQIVND (reference sequence). V gave up 3 bases and J gave up 7 bases, with 16 bases separating them. CDR3 length equals 15 residues. Here the CDR3 DNA reads TGTGCCAGTAGTATGAGGGGAGGGGGTGGACAGCCCCAGCATTTT. Translation gives CASSMRGGGGQPQHF.

This clone was picked up a small number of times. CDR3 region: CASSLGRVGNLFF. The CDR3 DNA is TGTGCCAGCAGCTTAGGACGGGTCGGCAACCTGTTTTTT. The chain employs TRBV7-2 and TRBJ1-4; D unresolved. CDR1 is SGHTA, CDR2 FQGNSA, per germline. The CDR3 sequence is 13 residues long. Trimming removed 1 base from V and 14 bases from J, with 14 bases in between.